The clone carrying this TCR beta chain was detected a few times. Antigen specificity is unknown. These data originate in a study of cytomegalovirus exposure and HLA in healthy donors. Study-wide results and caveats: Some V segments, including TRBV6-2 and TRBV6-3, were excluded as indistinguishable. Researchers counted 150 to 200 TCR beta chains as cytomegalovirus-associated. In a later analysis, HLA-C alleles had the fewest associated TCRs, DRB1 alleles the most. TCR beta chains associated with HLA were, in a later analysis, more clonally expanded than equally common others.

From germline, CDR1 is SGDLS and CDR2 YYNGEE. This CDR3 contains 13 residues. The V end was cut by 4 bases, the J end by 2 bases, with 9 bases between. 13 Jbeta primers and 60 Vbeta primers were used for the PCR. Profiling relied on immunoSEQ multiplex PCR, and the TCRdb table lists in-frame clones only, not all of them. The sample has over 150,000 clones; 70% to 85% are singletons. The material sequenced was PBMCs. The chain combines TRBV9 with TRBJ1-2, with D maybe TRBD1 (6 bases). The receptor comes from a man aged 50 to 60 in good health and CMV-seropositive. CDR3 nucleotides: TGTGCCAGCAGCATGGACAGCAACTATGGCTACACCTTC. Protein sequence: CASSMDSNYGYTF.